The 26 T cell receptor beta chains below were found in one sample sequenced in a study of Tregs in tolerant kidney transplant recipients. Assay used: immunoSEQ multiplex PCR; TCRdb lists only in-frame clones, some missing. The sample lists 92,000 or so clones; just over 90% were seen once. The sequencing input was CD8+ T cells from blood. These receptors were collected from a human donor in good health.

This rearrangement joins TRBV15 to TRBJ1-1; TRBD1 might be the D (5 bases). CDR1 and CDR2 from the germline V gene are LNHNV and YYDKDF (reference sequence). The length of the CDR3 is 15 residues. V gave up 3 bases and J gave up 0 bases, with 11 bases separating them. The CDR3 DNA reads as TGTGCCACCAGCAGCCCCGGGACGGTGAACACTGAAGCTTTCTTT. Residues: CATSSPGTVNTEAFF.

The V and J genes are TRBV19 and TRBJ2-3, with D tentatively TRBD2 (6 bases). Germline V gives CDR1 LNHDA, CDR2 SQIVND (reference sequence). CDR3 length equals 13 residues. With 9 bases removed from V and 3 bases from J, the gap between germline ends came to 13 bases. Here the CDR3 DNA reads TGTGCCAGCCGGCCGGGGGAGACAGATACGCAGTATTTT. It yields the protein CASRPGETDTQYF.

V gene TRBV10-3 combines with J gene TRBJ2-7, with 9 bases aligning to TRBD1. This CDR3 is 15 amino acids long. The J segment lost 5 bases and the V segment lost 10 bases, leaving 15 bases of the junction unmatched. Per germline, CDR1 ENHRY and CDR2 SYGVKD. The CDR3 nucleotides are TGTGCCAGCTTACCGAAGGGGACAGGGTTCCACGAGCAGTACTTC. Residues: CASLPKGTGFHEQYF.

The chain has TRBV7-9 and TRBJ1-5; D is perhaps TRBD1 (5 bases). The germline gives CDR1 SEHNR, CDR2 FQNEAQ (reference sequence). This CDR3 has 16 residues. The ends were cut back, 5 bases at V and 2 bases at J, with 16 bases in the middle. CDR3 sequence reads: CASSDPGTPGNQPQHF. DNA for the CDR3: TGTGCCAGCAGCGATCCCGGGACCCCAGGCAATCAGCCCCAGCATTTT.

This clone occurred once. The chain carries TRBV5-8 and TRBJ2-7; D remains ambiguous. Germline V gene sequence: CDR1 SGHTS, CDR2 YDEGEE. Trimming took off 7 bases at V and 0 bases at J, with 8 bases between the two ends. CDR3 size: 12 residues. CDR3 residues: CASGKNSYEQYF. In DNA form, the CDR3 reads TGTGCCAGCGGGAAAAACTCCTACGAGCAGTACTTC. Based on the CDR3 plus reference TRBV5-8 and TRBJ2-7, the full variable domain is EAGVTQSPTHLIKTRGQQATLRCSPISGHTSVYWYQQALGLGLQFLLWYDEGEERNRGNFPPRFSGRQFPNYSSELNVNALELEDSALYLCASGKNSYEQYFGPGTRLTVT.

The V gene is TRBV27, the J gene TRBJ2-3; 11 nucleotides agree with TRBD2. The CDR3 is made up of 14 amino acids. The ends lost 6 bases at V and 6 bases at J; junction bases unmatched: 5. Germline V gene sequence: CDR1 MNHEY, CDR2 SMNVEV (reference sequence). In nucleotides, the CDR3 is TGTGCCAGCAGACTAGCGGGGGTTTTGGATACGCAGTATTTT. Translation: CASRLAGVLDTQYF.

This clone was seen a single time. The chain links TRBV6-5 to TRBJ1-5, with TRBD1 matching 9 bases. The germline V gene encodes CDR1 MNHEY and CDR2 SVGAGI. The CDR3 spans 14 residues. V lost 6 bases and J lost 2; bases outside the gene matches: 2. The CDR3, as DNA: TGTGCCAGCAGCTGGACAGGGGGCAATCAGCCCCAGCATTTT. It codes for CASSWTGGNQPQHF.

Many counts were recorded for this clone. The chain has TRBV6-6 and TRBJ2-7; a possible D gene is TRBD1 (6 bases). V lost 2 bases and J lost 4, with 12 bases in between. The germline gives CDR1 MNHNY, CDR2 SVGAGI (reference sequence). The CDR3 spans 14 residues. The CDR3 DNA follows: TGTGCCAGCAGTTACGGGCCGGACAGATACGAGCAGTACTTC. It is translated as CASSYGPDRYEQYF.

CDR3 residues: CASSLRVNTEAFF. The DNA of the CDR3 is TGCGCCAGCAGCTTGAGGGTGAACACTGAAGCTTTCTTT. V is TRBV5-1 and J is TRBJ1-1; D is uncertain. V was cut by 1 base and J by 0 bases, with 4 bases left in between. This CDR3 is 13 amino acids long. Germline values: CDR1 SGHRS, CDR2 YFSETQ.

The chain joins TRBV2 to TRBJ2-3, with D maybe TRBD2 (5 bases). V shed 8 bases and J shed 7 bases, with 13 bases lying between them. Germline-derived CDR1 and CDR2 are SNHLY and FYNNEI. The CDR3 totals 12 residues. Here the CDR3 reads CASLSRRNTQYF. The CDR3 coding sequence is TGTGCCAGCTTATCTCGGAGGAATACGCAGTATTTT.

V is TRBV2 and J is TRBJ1-4; D remains unclear. V shed 2 bases and J shed 8 bases, with 18 bases lying between them. The CDR3 length is 16 residues. Germline V gene data show CDR1 as SNHLY and CDR2 as FYNNEI. The CDR3 coding sequence is TGTGCCAGCAGTGAACTGGGCCCCCGATTGGGGGAAAAACTGTTTTTT. It is translated as CASSELGPRLGEKLFF.

This chain uses TRBV11-2 with TRBJ2-3; 7 nucleotides match TRBD1. The germline CDR1 and CDR2 sequences are SGHAT and FQNNGV. The CDR3 totals 15 residues. The trim removed 3 bases at V and 1 base at J, leaving 4 bases unmatched. The CDR3: CASSFLDRRTDTQYF. CDR3 coding DNA: TGTGCCAGCAGCTTTCTGGACAGGCGCACAGATACGCAGTATTTT.

The chain uses TRBV27 and TRBJ1-2, with D possibly matching TRBD1 (5 bases). V was cut by 7 bases and J by 3 bases, with 15 bases left in between. CDR1 is MNHEY, CDR2 SMNVEV, per germline (reference sequence). CDR3 length: 14 residues. CDR3 sequence: CASTPGLGDYGYTF. The CDR3 DNA reads as TGTGCCAGCACCCCAGGGTTGGGGGACTATGGCTACACCTTC.

This chain uses TRBV9 with TRBJ1-6, with TRBD1 identical over 11 bases. The V and J ends lost 0 bases and 7 bases, in that order; junction bases with no gene match: 6. CDR3 length: 17 amino acids. CDR1 and CDR2 from the germline V gene are SGDLS and YYNGEE. The CDR3 DNA sequence: TGTGCCAGCAGCGTAGCTGGGACAGGGGGAAGAAATTCACCCCTCCACTTT. Its protein is CASSVAGTGGRNSPLHF.

The chain is built from TRBV6-5 and TRBJ2-3; D remains ambiguous. CDR3 length: 15 amino acids. CDR1 and CDR2 from the germline V gene are MNHEY and SVGAGI. The V gene lost 0 bases and the J gene lost 1 base, with 8 bases spanning the gap. The CDR3 DNA is TGTGCCAGCAGTTACTCGAGCAGTCGCACAGATACGCAGTATTTT. It codes for CASSYSSSRTDTQYF.

V and J are TRBV5-4 and TRBJ2-1, with 9 bases lining up with TRBD1. The V gene end was trimmed by 2 bases and the J gene end by 5 bases; junction bases not matched to a gene: 11. There are 17 residues in the CDR3. Germline V gives CDR1 SGHNT, CDR2 YYREEE (reference sequence). In DNA form, the CDR3 reads TGTGCCAGCAGCTTATACAGGGGGCTTGTGGGGGACAATGAGCAGTTCTTC. Translating it yields CASSLYRGLVGDNEQFF.

CDR3 bases: TGTGCCAGCCGATTCGCCGGGGAGCTGTTTTTT. As protein: CASRFAGELFF. The rearrangement uses TRBV11-3 and TRBJ2-2; no firm D call. This CDR3 contains 11 residues. Trimming removed 8 bases at V and 6 bases at J, with 7 bases between. Germline CDR1 and CDR2: SGHNT and YENEEA.

The chain is built from TRBV9 and TRBJ2-1; the D gene is possibly TRBD1 (6 bases). The CDR3 has 14 residues. The V gene lost 6 bases and the J gene lost 3 bases, with 13 bases spanning the gap. CDR1 and CDR2 from the germline V gene are SGDLS and YYNGEE. CDR3 region: CASTPWTDYNEQFF. For the CDR3, the DNA is TGTGCCAGCACCCCCTGGACAGACTACAATGAGCAGTTCTTC.

Only one count was recorded for this clone. The CDR3, as DNA: TGCGCCAGCAGCTTCCCAGGGGCCCCGGTGAACGAGCAGTACTTC. Translating it yields CASSFPGAPVNEQYF. The chain joins TRBV5-1 to TRBJ2-7, with a tentative D call TRBD1 (6 bases). V gave up 2 bases and J gave up 5 bases, with 17 bases separating them. Germline V gene sequence: CDR1 SGHRS, CDR2 YFSETQ. The CDR3 length is 15 residues.

The rearrangement joins TRBV5-1 to TRBJ1-2; 7 nucleotides align to TRBD1. Germline trimming cut 4 bases from V and 1 base from J; bases unmatched to any gene: 7. Germline CDR1 and CDR2: SGHRS and YFSETQ. There are 15 residues in the CDR3. The DNA of the CDR3 is TGCGCCAGCAGCGAAACAGGGGCGATTAACTATGGCTACACCTTC. Its protein is CASSETGAINYGYTF.

In its sample, this clone was seen once. The chain is built from TRBV5-6 and TRBJ2-7; 10 bases agree with TRBD2. With V trimmed by 4 bases and J by 3 bases, 7 bases remained unmatched. Per the germline V gene, CDR1 is SGHDT and CDR2 is YYEEEE. This CDR3 region has 15 residues. CDR3 amino acids: CASSARTSGRYEQYF. The CDR3 DNA sequence: TGTGCCAGCAGCGCACGGACTAGCGGACGCTACGAGCAGTACTTC. Supplemented by reference TRBV5-6 and TRBJ2-7, the full variable domain reads DAGVTQSPTHLIKTRGQQVTLRCSPKSGHDTVSWYQQALGQGPQFIFQYYEEEERQRGNFPDRFSGHQFPNYSSELNVNALLLGDSALYLCASSARTSGRYEQYFGPGTRLTVT.

This chain joins TRBV2 and TRBJ1-1; D remains ambiguous. The CDR3 has 15 amino acids. Germline V lookup: CDR1 SNHLY, CDR2 FYNNEI. The V end was cut by 4 bases, the J end by 0 bases, with 12 bases between. CDR3 in DNA: TGTGCCAGCAGTGGGATGGACGGCTTGAACACTGAAGCTTTCTTT. It encodes CASSGMDGLNTEAFF.

The CDR3 DNA is TGCGCCAGCAGCTTGGAGCAGGGAAGTCGCTATGGCTACACCTTC. It is translated as CASSLEQGSRYGYTF. This chain links TRBV5-1 with TRBJ1-2, with D possibly matching TRBD1 (5 bases). The ends were cut back, 0 bases at V and 4 bases at J, with 13 bases in the middle. Germline V gene sequence: CDR1 SGHRS, CDR2 YFSETQ. This CDR3 has 15 amino acids.

This clone was recorded once. V and J are TRBV6-5 and TRBJ1-1; perhaps TRBD1 as D (6 bases). The CDR3 runs to 14 residues. V lost 8 bases and J 9 bases, leaving 22 bases between the germline ends. Germline V CDR1 and CDR2: MNHEY, SVGAGI. The CDR3 DNA follows: TGTGCCAGCCGCTTAGAGGACAGCCAGTCGAAAGCTTTCTTT. Translation: CASRLEDSQSKAFF.

The chain is built from TRBV7-9 and TRBJ2-2; TRBD1 matches at 7 bases. Germline V gene sequence: CDR1 SEHNR, CDR2 FQNEAQ (reference sequence). The CDR3 is 14 amino acids. Trimming cost V 6 bases and J 2 bases; bases outside gene matches: 3. The CDR3 here is CASRRDSNTGELFF. In DNA form, the CDR3 reads TGTGCCAGCAGACGGGACAGCAACACCGGGGAGCTGTTTTTT.

This chain's CDR3 is CASSSRTSGDRPYEQYF. For the CDR3, the DNA is TGTGCCAGCAGCTCGCGGACTAGCGGGGACAGGCCCTACGAGCAGTACTTC. The J gene is TRBJ2-7, the V gene TRBV7-9, with 12 bases lining up with TRBD2. CDR1 and CDR2 (germline): SEHNR, FQNEAQ (reference sequence). The CDR3 contains 17 residues. Trimming cost V 4 bases and J 2 bases; bases outside gene matches: 9.